This T cell receptor beta chain was documented in a study of blood T cell repertoires in COVID-19. Overall study: COVID-19 samples, acute and convalescent, were from the United States, Italy and Spain. The cDNA or gDNA used as material had been derived from T cells, B-cell-depleted T cells, or PBMCs.

This clone was recorded only once. In the study's own analysis: Nucleated cell counts were estimated from reference gene primer amplification. Repertoires were generated with immunoSEQ multiplex PCR, while TCRdb's copy carries only in-frame clones and drops some. The V and J calls and clone size come from that table; D and trimming were worked out from the DNA. The sample shows approximately 50,000 clones, around 79% of them seen only once. After removal of 3 bases from V and 5 bases from J, the junction contained 5 bases not matched to a gene. CDR1 is MDHEN, CDR2 SYDVKM, per germline. The CDR3 is made up of 15 amino acids.

This receptor was taken from a man aged 65 to 79 with acute or convalescent COVID-19. The chain links TRBV28 to TRBJ1-5; TRBD1 matches at 9 bases. The sequenced sample consisted of peripheral blood. CDR3 coding DNA: TGTGCCAGCAGTTTCTCGACAGGGGGGCATCAGCCCCAGCATTTT. Its translation: CASSFSTGGHQPQHF.